This TCR beta chain was documented in a study of response to subunit inactivated influenza vaccine. This CDR3 is 14 amino acids long. The germline gives CDR1 MGHRA, CDR2 YSYEKL. V was shortened by 4 bases and J by 0 bases, with 7 bases between the two germline ends. The sample holds a few counts of this clonotype. A single record per CDR3 protein comes from TCRdb applying MiXCR to the RT-PCR reads. This sample yields over 800,000 distinct CDR3 sequences, of which approximately 22% are seen a single time; around 9.6% belongs to the top ten. The chain combines TRBV4-1 with TRBJ2-1, with no clear D. This receptor was identified in a man aged 45-65 years who received an inactivated influenza vaccine. Sequencing was performed on PBMCs from blood, taken 4 to 6 days after vaccination. CDR3 DNA: TGCGCCAGCAGCCGGTTGGGCTCCTACAATGAGCAGTTCTTC. As protein: CASSRLGSYNEQFF.